This T cell receptor (beta chain) was captured in a study of T cell repertoires in cytomegalovirus infection. General study findings and limits: Cumulative frequency of public TCR beta families picked out carriers of CMV plus the relevant HLA.

TCRdb passed the reads through MiXCR, listing each CDR3 protein once. Among approximately 320,000 distinct CDR3 sequences listed, 8% to 9.5% were seen once. A note on this clonotype: Its antigen is as yet unknown.

CDR3 size: 19 residues. Trimming removed 1 base from V and 4 bases from J; junction bases left unmatched: 18. The V gene's germline CDR1 is DFQATT and CDR2 SNEGSKA (reference sequence). Sequencing was done on a sample of PBMCs. The chain combines TRBV20-1 with TRBJ1-2; 10 bases fit TRBD1. This sequence originates from a human donor in good health (CMV status not recorded). Some clones in this sample may be carry-over from other donors' samples. The CDR3 region is CSARVLEARQGANVYGYTF. The CDR3 DNA follows: TGCAGTGCTAGAGTCCTGGAAGCCCGACAGGGGGCCAACGTCTATGGCTACACCTTC.